This TCR beta chain came from a study of cytomegalovirus exposure and HLA in healthy donors. Whole-study results and caveats: Looking again later, the authors saw that most CMV-associated TCR beta chains seemed HLA-restricted. Later genetic work tied a missense DCLRE1C variant to beta-chain V and J trimming.

Nominal health characterized the donors when sampled, though unrecorded immune exposures were likely. This CDR3 spans 14 amino acids. V dropped 1 base and J dropped 0 bases, with 7 bases sitting between them. Germline V gives CDR1 GTSNPN, CDR2 SVGIG (reference sequence). Primers included in the PCR were 60 Vbeta and 13 Jbeta primers. Sequenced by immunoSEQ multiplex PCR; TCRdb stores in-frame clones only, minus some. The repertoire shows around 130,000 clones; the top ten hold roughly 2%. On this clone itself: As yet, its antigen is unknown.

The rearrangement links TRBV30 to TRBJ1-3, with D perhaps matching TRBD1 (5 bases). This receptor was obtained from a woman in her fifties or sixties in good health and CMV-seronegative. The sample was PBMCs. This CDR3 is CAWSEGYSGNTIYF. The CDR3 DNA reads as TGTGCCTGGAGTGAGGGGTACTCTGGAAACACCATATATTTT.